The clone carrying this T cell receptor (beta chain) was observed a handful of times. Antigen: not known. The time point denotes: newly diagnosed GD, antithyroid drugs for less than 3 months. Extracted RNA from PBMCs served as the source of the TCR library. Patients met American Thyroid Association criteria for Graves' disease. Arm-PCR of CDR3 regions with iRepertoire HTBI primers generated TCR beta libraries. As processed by the authors: Gene usage covered 62 TRBV and 14 TRBJ segments. TCRdb used MiXCR to reprocess the multiplex PCR reads, holding one entry per CDR3 protein. The V and J calls were determined by TCRdb, not by the authors. The sample consists of about 430,000 distinct CDR3 sequences, about 15% of them appearing once. The data derive from a study of regulatory T cells in long-lasting Graves disease. General study points: Persistent disease preferred TRBV28, TRBJ1-2 and TRBJ2-5; new disease, TRBV20-1 and TRBJ2-1.

The V and J ends lost 0 bases and 3 bases respectively, with 10 bases between them. The CDR3 consists of 15 residues. CDR1 is SGDLS and CDR2 is YYNGEE in the germline V gene. These sequences were also reported in another study, on T cells in Graves' hyperthyroidism and ophthalmopathy.

The material sequenced was peripheral blood mononuclear cells (PBMCs), taken at new diagnosis, from a patient treated with antithyroid drugs. The TCR comes from a woman in her thirties or forties with Graves disease. The chain uses TRBV9 and TRBJ2-1; TRBD2 might be the D (6 bases). The CDR3 DNA sequence: TGTGCCAGCAGCGTAGCAGCGGGCGTCTACAATGAGCAGTTCTTC. Protein sequence: CASSVAAGVYNEQFF. Full variable domain (remainder filled in from reference TRBV9 and TRBJ2-1): DSGVTQTPKHLITATGQRVTLRCSPRSGDLSVYWYQQSLDQGLQFLIQYYNGEERAKGNILERFSAQQFPDLHSELNLSSLELGDSALYFCASSVAAGVYNEQFFGPGTRLTVL.